A selection of T cell receptor beta chains follows, all from one sample in a study of cytomegalovirus exposure and HLA in healthy donors. The assay was immunoSEQ multiplex PCR, and TCRdb's table has in-frame clones only and misses some. The sample lists under 150,000 clones, approximately 90% occurring once. The sample taken for sequencing was PBMCs. These receptors were collected from a woman in her twenties or thirties in good health and CMV-seronegative. CDR3s include the opening cysteine and the closing phenylalanine or tryptophan. The order of the fields is J gene, V gene, D gene, clone size, CDR3 DNA, CDR3 protein. The D gene is left open where the match is weak. The size field is filled for only some rows; it gives once, few, many or a size class.

J gene: TRBJ2-5
V gene: TRBV10-3
D gene: .
clone size: .
CDR3 DNA: TGTGCCATCAGTGAGTCCCAGGGCCGGACCCAGTACTTC
CDR3 protein: CAISESQGRTQYF

J gene: TRBJ1-1
V gene: TRBV10-3
D gene: TRBD1
clone size: few
CDR3 DNA: TGTGCCATCAACCCCAGACAGGGGGGCACTGAAGCTTTCTTT
CDR3 protein: CAINPRQGGTEAFF

J gene: TRBJ2-1
V gene: TRBV10-3
D gene: TRBD2
clone size: .
CDR3 DNA: TGTGCCATCAGTGAACGTCCTAGCGGGACTAACAATGAGCAGTTCTTC
CDR3 protein: CAISERPSGTNNEQFF

J gene: TRBJ2-5
V gene: TRBV5-1
D gene: .
clone size: few
CDR3 DNA: TGCGCCAGCAGCCCTGGGACTCCGATTCAAGAGACCCAGTACTTC
CDR3 protein: CASSPGTPIQETQYF

J gene: TRBJ2-7
V gene: TRBV4-2
D gene: TRBD2
clone size: once
CDR3 DNA: TGTGCCAGCAGCCCTATACTAGCGGGAGATGGAGAGCAGTACTTC
CDR3 protein: CASSPILAGDGEQYF

J gene: TRBJ1-6
V gene: TRBV7-8
D gene: .
clone size: .
CDR3 DNA: TGTGCCAGCAGCTTATCAGGGTATAAGGGTAATTCACCCCTCCACTTT
CDR3 protein: CASSLSGYKGNSPLHF

J gene: TRBJ1-4
V gene: TRBV4-1
D gene: .
clone size: once
CDR3 DNA: TGCGCCAGCAGCCAATCCAGGGCTGAAAAACTGTTTTTT
CDR3 protein: CASSQSRAEKLFF

J gene: TRBJ2-3
V gene: TRBV4-3
D gene: TRBD2
clone size: .
CDR3 DNA: TGCGCCAGCAGCCAAGATCGAAGGACTAGCGGCACAGATACGCAGTATTTT
CDR3 protein: CASSQDRRTSGTDTQYF

J gene: TRBJ2-1
V gene: TRBV29-1
D gene: .
clone size: .
CDR3 DNA: TGCAGCGTTAAGGAGGGGGCCTCCTACAATGAGCAGTTCTTC
CDR3 protein: CSVKEGASYNEQFF

J gene: TRBJ2-1
V gene: TRBV28
D gene: TRBD2
clone size: .
CDR3 DNA: TGTGCCAGCAGTTTAGGACTAGCGGGAGTCAATGAGCAGTTCTTC
CDR3 protein: CASSLGLAGVNEQFF

J gene: TRBJ2-3
V gene: TRBV13
D gene: TRBD2
clone size: .
CDR3 DNA: TGTGCCAGCAGCCTCATCCGGGGGGCAGATACGCAGTATTTT
CDR3 protein: CASSLIRGADTQYF

J gene: TRBJ1-1
V gene: TRBV29-1
D gene: .
clone size: once
CDR3 DNA: TGCAGCGTAGACTTGATGGCCAGGAACACTGAAGCTTTCTTT
CDR3 protein: CSVDLMARNTEAFF

J gene: TRBJ2-1
V gene: TRBV12-5
D gene: TRBD2
clone size: .
CDR3 DNA: TGTGCTAGTGGTCAGGCGGGAGGGCCCCCTGCGTACAATGAGCAGTTCTTC
CDR3 protein: CASGQAGGPPAYNEQFF

J gene: TRBJ2-7
V gene: TRBV7-2
D gene: TRBD2
clone size: once
CDR3 DNA: TGTGCCAGCAGCCCGACGAGCGGGAGGGCCTACGAGCAGTACTTC
CDR3 protein: CASSPTSGRAYEQYF

J gene: TRBJ2-7
V gene: TRBV25-1
D gene: TRBD1
clone size: .
CDR3 DNA: TGTGCCAGCAAGGGGACAGAGCCTTACGAGCAGTACTTC
CDR3 protein: CASKGTEPYEQYF

J gene: TRBJ2-6
V gene: TRBV9
D gene: .
clone size: .
CDR3 DNA: TGTGCCAGCAGCGTAACAGGAGGGCCAGCCTCTGGGGCCAACGTCCTGACTTTC
CDR3 protein: CASSVTGGPASGANVLTF

J gene: TRBJ2-5
V gene: TRBV10-3
D gene: TRBD2
clone size: .
CDR3 DNA: TGTGCCATCAGTGGGAGGGCTAGCGGGATCGGGTACCAAGAGACCCAGTACTTC
CDR3 protein: CAISGRASGIGYQETQYF

J gene: TRBJ2-1
V gene: TRBV9
D gene: TRBD2
clone size: .
CDR3 DNA: TGTGCCAGCAGCGGGACTAGCGGGGGGTCCTACAATGAGCAGTTCTTC
CDR3 protein: CASSGTSGGSYNEQFF

J gene: TRBJ2-1
V gene: TRBV19
D gene: TRBD2
clone size: .
CDR3 DNA: TGTGCCACTAGCGGGAGAACGGAGAATGAGCAGTTCTTC
CDR3 protein: CATSGRTENEQFF

J gene: TRBJ2-7
V gene: TRBV2
D gene: .
clone size: .
CDR3 DNA: TGTGCCAGCATCGTGGGGGGTCACGAGCAGTACTTC
CDR3 protein: CASIVGGHEQYF

J gene: TRBJ1-5
V gene: TRBV4-1
D gene: TRBD1
clone size: few
CDR3 DNA: TGCGCCAGCAGCAAGGGACAGGGGGATATGAGCAATCAGCCCCAGCATTTT
CDR3 protein: CASSKGQGDMSNQPQHF

J gene: TRBJ2-7
V gene: TRBV4-1
D gene: TRBD1
clone size: .
CDR3 DNA: TGCGCCAGCAGCCAAGACGACAGGGGAATTCTCGAGCAGTACTTC
CDR3 protein: CASSQDDRGILEQYF

J gene: TRBJ1-2
V gene: TRBV5-6
D gene: .
clone size: .
CDR3 DNA: TGTGCCAGCAGCGGGTGGACCGACTATGGCTACCCCTTC
CDR3 protein: CASSGWTDYGYPF

J gene: TRBJ2-7
V gene: TRBV7-8
D gene: TRBD2
clone size: once
CDR3 DNA: TGTGCCAGCAGCCTAAATAGGCCTAGCGGGAGTGAATCCTACGAGCAGTACTTC
CDR3 protein: CASSLNRPSGSESYEQYF

J gene: TRBJ1-4
V gene: TRBV2
D gene: .
clone size: once
CDR3 DNA: TGTGCCAGCAGTGAGTACCTTGGCCAACTGTTTTTT
CDR3 protein: CASSEYLGQLFF

J gene: TRBJ2-1
V gene: TRBV15
D gene: .
clone size: .
CDR3 DNA: TGTGCCACCAGCAGAGAACCCCTAGCGCACCATGAGCAGTTCTTC
CDR3 protein: CATSREPLAHHEQFF

J gene: TRBJ1-2
V gene: TRBV7-2
D gene: .
clone size: .
CDR3 DNA: TGTGCCAGCAGCCCTGGGACAACTGGGGGCTACACCTTC
CDR3 protein: CASSPGTTGGYTF

J gene: TRBJ1-3
V gene: TRBV7-9
D gene: .
clone size: few
CDR3 DNA: TGTGCCAGCAGCTCAGGGCCAAGCTACTCTGGAAACACCATATATTTT
CDR3 protein: CASSSGPSYSGNTIYF

J gene: TRBJ2-5
V gene: TRBV7-2
D gene: TRBD2
clone size: .
CDR3 DNA: TGTGCCAGCAGCTTAGTTGACGCGCTAGCGGGGGGAGGCCAAGAGACCCAGTACTTC
CDR3 protein: CASSLVDALAGGGQETQYF

J gene: TRBJ2-1
V gene: TRBV5-6
D gene: TRBD2
clone size: .
CDR3 DNA: TGTGCCAGCAGCTTGGATGAGCGGGGGTTTGAGCAGTTCTTC
CDR3 protein: CASSLDERGFEQFF

J gene: TRBJ1-1
V gene: TRBV5-1
D gene: TRBD1
clone size: .
CDR3 DNA: TGCGCCAGCAGCCCAGACAGGGGAAACATGAACACTGAAGCTTTCTTT
CDR3 protein: CASSPDRGNMNTEAFF

J gene: TRBJ1-1
V gene: TRBV11-2
D gene: .
clone size: .
CDR3 DNA: TGTGCCAGCAGCCGATGGCAACAGGCAATGAACACTGAAGCTTTCTTT
CDR3 protein: CASSRWQQAMNTEAFF

J gene: TRBJ1-4
V gene: TRBV7-9
D gene: .
clone size: .
CDR3 DNA: TGTGCCAGCAGCTTAGACCTGGGCGAAAAACTGTTTTTT
CDR3 protein: CASSLDLGEKLFF

J gene: TRBJ2-1
V gene: TRBV28
D gene: TRBD2
clone size: once
CDR3 DNA: TGTGCCAGTACAGGACTAGTCTACAATGAGCAGTTCTTC
CDR3 protein: CASTGLVYNEQFF

J gene: TRBJ1-2
V gene: TRBV5-6
D gene: TRBD1
clone size: .
CDR3 DNA: TGTGCCAGCACCAGGGGACAGGGGGCACACTATGGCTACACCTTC
CDR3 protein: CASTRGQGAHYGYTF

J gene: TRBJ1-2
V gene: TRBV28
D gene: TRBD1
clone size: .
CDR3 DNA: TGTGCCAGCAGTTTGGGACAGGGGAGATATGGCTACACCTTC
CDR3 protein: CASSLGQGRYGYTF

J gene: TRBJ2-1
V gene: TRBV4-1
D gene: TRBD2
clone size: .
CDR3 DNA: TGCGCCAGCAGCCAAGAGTCGGTTCTAGCGGGAGCCTACAATGAGCAGTTCTTC
CDR3 protein: CASSQESVLAGAYNEQFF

J gene: TRBJ2-5
V gene: TRBV4-1
D gene: TRBD2
clone size: few
CDR3 DNA: TGCGCCAGCAGCCAAGAACCTAGCGGGGGCCAAGAGACCCAGTACTTC
CDR3 protein: CASSQEPSGGQETQYF

J gene: TRBJ2-2
V gene: TRBV6-6
D gene: .
clone size: .
CDR3 DNA: TGTGCCAGCAGTACAGGGAGGGCCTTCGCGGCCGGGGAGCTGTTTTTT
CDR3 protein: CASSTGRAFAAGELFF

J gene: TRBJ1-2
V gene: TRBV10-3
D gene: .
clone size: few
CDR3 DNA: TGTGCCATCAGTGAAGGACAAGCGAGCCATGGCTACACCTTC
CDR3 protein: CAISEGQASHGYTF

J gene: TRBJ1-1
V gene: TRBV11-2
D gene: .
clone size: .
CDR3 DNA: TGTGCCAGCAGCTTCGGGGGTTACGCTGAAGCTTTCTTT
CDR3 protein: CASSFGGYAEAFF

J gene: TRBJ2-5
V gene: TRBV13
D gene: TRBD2
clone size: .
CDR3 DNA: TGTGCCAGCAGCCCCCTACGTCAGAGTAGCGGGGGGGAAGAGACCCAGTACTTC
CDR3 protein: CASSPLRQSSGGEETQYF

J gene: TRBJ2-7
V gene: TRBV5-5
D gene: .
clone size: .
CDR3 DNA: TGTGCCAGCAGAGTGCGGGGTTCGAGCAGCTCCTACGAGCAGTACTTC
CDR3 protein: CASRVRGSSSSYEQYF

J gene: TRBJ2-2
V gene: TRBV15
D gene: .
clone size: .
CDR3 DNA: TGTGCCACCCGGGACACTCCGAACACCGGGGAGCTGTTTTTT
CDR3 protein: CATRDTPNTGELFF

J gene: TRBJ2-7
V gene: TRBV28
D gene: .
clone size: .
CDR3 DNA: TGTGCCAGCAGTTTCACACCCACCTACGAGCAGTACTTC
CDR3 protein: CASSFTPTYEQYF

J gene: TRBJ2-1
V gene: TRBV5-1
D gene: TRBD1
clone size: .
CDR3 DNA: TGCGCCAGCTCTAACCCCGGGACAGGGCACAATGAGCAGTTCTTC
CDR3 protein: CASSNPGTGHNEQFF